The TCR beta chain described here comes from a study of blood T cell repertoires in COVID-19. On the study more broadly: The United States, Italy and Spain supplied acute and convalescent COVID-19 samples. T cells, B-cell-depleted T cells, or PBMCs supplied cDNA or gDNA.

Original data processing: The assay estimated nucleated cells by amplifying reference gene primers. TCRdb's copy holds only in-frame clones and misses some; the assay was immunoSEQ multiplex PCR. Clone size and the V and J calls come from that table; the DNA yielded D and trimming. Of 150,000 or so clones in the sample, about 89% were seen once. Sequencing input: peripheral blood. This TCR came from a man at least 80 years old with acute or convalescent COVID-19.

In DNA form, the CDR3 reads TGTGCCAGCAGCCATGGACTAGCGGGAGGTTACAATGAGCAGTTCTTC. Encoded protein: CASSHGLAGGYNEQFF. V gene TRBV6-2 or TRBV6-3 combines with J gene TRBJ2-1; 14 positions match TRBD2. The CDR3 sequence is 16 residues long. The J segment lost 4 bases and the V segment lost 6 bases, leaving 5 bases of the junction unmatched. In germline, CDR1 is MNHEY, CDR2 SVGEGT.